This T cell receptor beta chain was obtained from a study of blood T cell repertoires in COVID-19. About the study: Whether acute or convalescent, the COVID-19 samples came from the United States, Italy and Spain. T cells, B-cell-depleted T cells, or PBMCs supplied cDNA or gDNA.

Per the study methods: Cell counts per sample came from amplifying reference gene primers. Using immunoSEQ multiplex PCR, the repertoire was profiled, and TCRdb retains in-frame clones only, with some absent. Clonal size and the V and J genes are those of that table, whereas D and trimming came from the DNA. Of roughly 200,000 clones detected, approximately 92% appear once; the ten largest clones hold around 0.5%. The CDR3 length is 17 residues. Per the germline V gene, CDR1 is SGHNT and CDR2 is YENEEA. J lost 6 bases, V lost 5 bases, and 15 bases had no gene match. This clonotype was obtained from a man aged 45-65 years with acute or convalescent COVID-19. The sample consisted of peripheral blood. The J gene is TRBJ2-3, the V gene TRBV11-3; TRBD1 matches at 9 bases. CDR3 in DNA: TGTGCCAGCAGCCCAACAGGCGGGACAGGGACTGGGGATACGCAGTATTTT. Translating it yields CASSPTGGTGTGDTQYF.